Below, one T cell receptor beta chain is given with its context. Its antigen is unknown. Sequencing libraries made from TCR beta cDNA carried unique molecular identifiers. The yield from around 1 to 10 million T cells was roughly 500,000 cDNA molecules in total. TCRdb re-analysed the PCR reads in MiXCR, keeping a single row per CDR3 protein. The table has about 540,000 distinct CDR3 sequences, roughly 34% seen once. This sample stems from a study of post-analysis software for immune sequencing data. Germline V gene data show CDR1 as SGHRS and CDR2 as YFSETQ. This CDR3 contains 17 residues. V was clipped by 2 bases and J by 1 base, with 18 bases between them. Study results and limitations: Several TRBV segments were more frequent in patients than controls; TRBV5-6, TRBV5-1 and TRBV20-1 belonged to this group. Comparison with controls showed significantly lower normalized Chao1 diversity in multiple sclerosis patients.

The chain is built from TRBV5-1 and TRBJ1-1; D might be TRBD1 (6 bases). Sequencing was performed on blood. This TCR was recovered from a girl aged 2 to 17 with multiple sclerosis. CDR3 amino acids: CASSFMRTTGPNTEAFF. The CDR3 bases are TGCGCCAGCAGCTTCATGAGGACCACAGGGCCGAACACTGAAGCTTTCTTT.